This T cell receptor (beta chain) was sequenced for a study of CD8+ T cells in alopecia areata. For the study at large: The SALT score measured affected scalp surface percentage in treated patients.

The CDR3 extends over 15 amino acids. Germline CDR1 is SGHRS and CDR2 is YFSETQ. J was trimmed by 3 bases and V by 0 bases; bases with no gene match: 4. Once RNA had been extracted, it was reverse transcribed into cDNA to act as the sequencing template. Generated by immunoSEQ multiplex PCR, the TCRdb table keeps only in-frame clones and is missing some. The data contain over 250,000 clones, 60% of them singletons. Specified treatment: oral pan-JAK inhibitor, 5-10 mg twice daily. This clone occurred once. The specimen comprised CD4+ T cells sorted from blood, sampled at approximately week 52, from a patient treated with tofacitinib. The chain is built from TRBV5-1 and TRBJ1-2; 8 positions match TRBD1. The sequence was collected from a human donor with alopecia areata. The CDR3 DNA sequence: TGCGCCAGCAGCTTGGATGGACAGGGAGACTATGGCTACACCTTC. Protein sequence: CASSLDGQGDYGYTF.